Listed below are T cell receptor beta chains from one sample, sequenced in a study of T-cell memory formation after mild COVID-19. TCRdb reanalysed the 5' RACE reads using MiXCR and keeps one entry per CDR3 protein. The table includes 410,000 or so distinct CDR3 sequences, under 25% detected once. The sequenced sample was PBMCs or a T cell subset sorted from them (not recorded which). The source of these receptors is an adult woman who had mild COVID-19 (a few samples of this study predate the infection). Cell type and time point are not known. CDR3s include the opening cysteine and the closing phenylalanine or tryptophan. D genes are given only for firm matches. The size entry is marked missing in some rows and otherwise reads once, few, many or a size class.

clone_size j_call d_call v_call cdr3_aa cdr3_nt
few TRBJ1-1 NA TRBV5-6 CASSSRAAEAFF TGTGCCAGCAGCTCCAGGGCAGCTGAAGCTTTCTTT
NA TRBJ2-1 NA TRBV7-9 CASSRYDRYRVNGYNEQFF TGTGCCAGCAGCCGTTATGACCGATACAGGGTCAACGGGTACAATGAGCAGTTCTTC
many TRBJ2-1 NA TRBV19 CASSTLRGNEQFF TGTGCCAGTAGTACCCTGCGGGGCAATGAGCAGTTCTTC
NA TRBJ2-1 TRBD2 TRBV29-1 CSAEGGPSGRFSYNEQFF TGCAGCGCCGAGGGAGGCCCTAGCGGGAGATTTTCCTACAATGAGCAGTTCTTC
few TRBJ2-5 TRBD1 TRBV7-2 CASSLGTGIQETQYF TGTGCCAGTTCCCTCGGGACAGGGATCCAAGAGACCCAGTACTTC
NA TRBJ2-1 TRBD1 TRBV24-1 CATSEGGQGHYNEQFF TGTGCCACCAGTGAGGGAGGACAGGGCCACTACAATGAGCAGTTCTTC
NA TRBJ1-6 TRBD1 TRBV20-1 CSAAPGQSSYNSPLHF TGCAGTGCTGCACCGGGACAGAGCTCCTATAATTCACCCCTCCACTTT
few TRBJ1-5 NA TRBV4-3 CASSQVLGFHNQPQHF TGCGCCAGCAGCCAAGTGTTGGGATTTCACAATCAGCCCCAGCATTTT
NA TRBJ2-1 TRBD2 TRBV5-1 CASSWGLAGTLGYNEQFF TGCGCCAGCAGCTGGGGACTAGCGGGGACCCTTGGCTACAATGAGCAGTTCTTC
NA TRBJ2-7 NA TRBV5-5 CASSLLWTGNEQYF TGTGCCAGCAGCTTGCTGTGGACGGGAAACGAGCAGTACTTC
few TRBJ1-1 NA TRBV25-1 CASSDEGWNTEAFF TGTGCCAGCAGTGATGAGGGCTGGAACACTGAAGCTTTCTTT
NA TRBJ2-5 NA TRBV20-1 CSARNVETQYF TGCAGTGCTAGAAACGTGGAGACCCAGTACTTC
NA TRBJ2-7 TRBD2 TRBV20-1 CSARGVSGSALYEQYF TGCAGTGCTAGGGGAGTGAGCGGGAGCGCCCTCTACGAGCAGTACTTC
few TRBJ2-7 NA TRBV6-2/TRBV6-3 CASSYLRGQYF TGTGCCAGCAGTTATCTTCGTGGGCAGTACTTC
NA TRBJ2-7 TRBD1 TRBV4-3 CASSQAHEQGYEQYF TGCGCCAGCAGCCAAGCTCATGAACAGGGGTACGAGCAGTACTTC
NA TRBJ2-3 NA TRBV27 CASSIGVRGTDTQYF TGTGCCAGCAGCATTGGGGTTAGAGGCACAGATACGCAGTATTTT